The 11 T cell receptor beta chains below come from one sample, sequenced in a study of early T cells in non-severe SARS-CoV-2 infection. TCRdb fed the 5' RACE reads into MiXCR, producing one record per CDR3 protein. The sample lists tens of thousands of distinct CDR3 sequences, 4.5% to 6% occurring once. The specimen comprised whole blood, sampled at baseline. These receptors all stem from an adult who was a healthcare worker with PCR-confirmed SARS-CoV-2 infection or an uninfected control (not recorded which).

This clonotype showed up many times. This rearrangement joins TRBV18 to TRBJ2-6, with D maybe TRBD1 (5 bases). This CDR3 has 16 amino acids. Per the germline V gene, CDR1 is KGHSH and CDR2 is LQKENI. Deletions cut 2 bases from V and 0 bases from J, with 8 bases between. Here the CDR3 reads CASSPVDSSGANVLTF. The CDR3 DNA reads TGTGCCAGCTCACCAGTAGACAGCTCTGGGGCCAACGTCCTGACTTTC. Full variable domain (remainder filled in from reference TRBV18 and TRBJ2-6): NAGVMQNPRHLVRRRGQEARLRCSPMKGHSHVYWYRQLPEEGLKFMVYLQKENIIDESGMPKERFSAEFPKEGPSILRIQQVVRGDSAAYFCASSPVDSSGANVLTFGAGSRLTVL.

This clonotype was detected ten times or more. V gene TRBV7-6 combines with J gene TRBJ2-5; no clear D gene. The CDR3 sequence is 13 residues long. Germline V gene lookup returns CDR1 SGHVS and CDR2 FNYEAQ. V dropped 3 bases and J dropped 3 bases, with 8 bases sitting between them. This chain's CDR3 is CASSFSDEETQYF. Here the CDR3 DNA reads TGTGCCAGCAGCTTCTCAGATGAAGAGACCCAGTACTTC.

In its sample, this clonotype was seen many times. The chain couples TRBV2 to TRBJ2-7; 7 bases agree with TRBD1. Germline V gives CDR1 SNHLY, CDR2 FYNNEI. The CDR3 length is 11 residues. J lost 4 bases, V lost 11 bases, and 5 bases had no gene match. The DNA of the CDR3 is TGTGCCGGGACAGCAGTTTACGAGCAGTACTTC. As protein: CAGTAVYEQYF.

This clonotype was detected many times. CDR3 protein: CASSPQFMNTEAFF. CDR3 in DNA: TGTGCCAGCTCACCCCAGTTCATGAACACTGAAGCTTTCTTT. This chain links TRBV18 with TRBJ1-1; D is unresolved. The CDR3 has 14 residues. The germline V gene has CDR1 KGHSH and CDR2 LQKENI. The V end was cut by 3 bases, the J end by 0 bases, with 8 bases between.

This chain joins TRBV7-3 and TRBJ2-5, with 8 bases aligning to TRBD2. V shed 5 bases and J 5 bases; nucleotides not matched to a gene: 7. Germline CDR1 and CDR2: SGHTA and FQGTGA. The length of the CDR3 is 14 residues. This chain's CDR3 is CASSRTGGRETQYF. The CDR3 bases are TGTGCCAGCAGCCGCACGGGGGGGCGGGAGACCCAGTACTTC.

This clonotype appeared many times. CDR3 in DNA: TGTGCCAGCCACAGGGACAGCGCCTATCACAATGAGCAGTTCTTC. The encoded protein is CASHRDSAYHNEQFF. The chain has TRBV5-6 and TRBJ2-1; 7 nucleotides agree with TRBD1. The CDR3 is 15 amino acids. Per the germline V gene, CDR1 is SGHDT and CDR2 is YYEEEE. Losses at the gene ends were 7 bases for V and 5 bases for J; bases not matched to a gene: 12.

This clonotype was found a few times. The chain links TRBV18 to TRBJ1-1, with 7 bases lining up with TRBD1. The CDR3 length is 14 residues. The germline V gene encodes CDR1 KGHSH and CDR2 LQKENI. The junction had 5 bases not matched to a gene; V was cut back by 3 bases and J by 4 bases. As DNA, the CDR3 is TGTGCCAGCTCACCCGCCCGACAGGGCACTGAAGCTTTCTTT. Its translation is CASSPARQGTEAFF.

The chain combines TRBV5-1 with TRBJ1-1, with D perhaps matching TRBD1 (5 bases). V was shortened by 7 bases and J by 8 bases, with 21 bases between the two germline ends. The CDR3 loop spans 14 amino acids. CDR1 and CDR2 (germline): SGHRS, YFSETQ. This CDR3 reads CASVDTAGVQEAFF. In DNA form, the CDR3 reads TGCGCCAGCGTTGATACGGCGGGGGTCCAAGAAGCTTTCTTT.

The chain links TRBV2 to TRBJ2-3; 12 positions match TRBD2. V lost 4 bases, J lost 1 base, and 3 bases stayed unmatched. Germline V gene data show CDR1 as SNHLY and CDR2 as FYNNEI. This CDR3 has 16 residues. The CDR3 DNA reads as TGTGCCAGCAGTGGACTAGCGGGGGCACGCACAGATACGCAGTATTTT. This encodes CASSGLAGARTDTQYF.

This clonotype was seen at least ten times. The chain's CDR3 is CASSPGGGTANEKLFF. DNA of the CDR3: TGTGCCAGCAGCCCAGGGGGCGGGACGGCTAATGAAAAACTGTTTTTT. The V and J genes are TRBV7-2 and TRBJ1-4; 8 bases fit TRBD1. Germline V gene sequence: CDR1 SGHTA, CDR2 FQGNSA. This CDR3 has 16 residues. Unmatched junction bases numbered 8, after V lost 5 bases and J lost 3 bases. The whole variable domain, filled in from reference TRBV7-2 and TRBJ1-4, reads GAGVSQSPSNKVTEKGKDVELRCDPISGHTALYWYRQSLGQGLEFLIYFQGNSAPDKSGLPSDRFSAERTGGSVSTLTIQRTQQEDSAVYLCASSPGGGTANEKLFFGSGTQLSVL.

V gene TRBV4-3 combines with J gene TRBJ2-5; maybe TRBD1 (5 bases). V shed 0 bases and J shed 2 bases, with 7 bases lying between them. The CDR3 sequence is 14 residues long. CDR1 and CDR2 (germline): LGHNA, YSLEER. CDR3 residues: CASSQDQGQETQYF. In DNA, the CDR3 is TGCGCCAGCAGCCAAGATCAGGGACAAGAGACCCAGTACTTC.